The source of this T cell receptor (beta chain) is a study of vaccination and CD4 T cells after COVID-19. Remarks on this clonotype: What it binds is not known.

CDR1 is LNHDA, CDR2 SQIVND, per germline (reference sequence). V lost 3 bases and J 7 bases, leaving 15 bases between the germline ends. The CDR3 consists of 14 residues. Described treatment: roughly ten-day PBMC culture with coronavirus spike peptide pools or control peptides (ViraFEST assay). Before the COVID-19 pandemic (2011-2018), CD4+ T cells were obtained from the unexposed donor. ViraFEST grew antigen-specific T cells using peptide pools, then sequenced TCRs. Wells that each held fewer than 2.5 million PBMCs were cultured with 8 to 10 IU/ml IL-2 and about 10 ug/ml peptide pools. With the Oncomine TCR Beta short-read assay, DNA from cultured CD4+ T cells was sequenced. Using its own MiXCR run on the PCR reads, TCRdb lists one record per CDR3 protein. The data show roughly 8,100 distinct CDR3 sequences, around 48% seen once. Overall study results and limits: Reactive clonotype counts went from median roughly 19 after infection to 35 to 40 after vaccination, nonsignificantly.

Material for sequencing was CD4+ T cells from blood, cultured in vitro. The TCR originated in a human donor in good health. The rearrangement uses TRBV19 and TRBJ1-2; a possible D gene is TRBD1 (6 bases). CDR3 sequence: CASSIPGAYGGYTF. The CDR3 coding sequence is TGTGCCAGTAGTATTCCAGGGGCTTACGGTGGCTACACCTTC.